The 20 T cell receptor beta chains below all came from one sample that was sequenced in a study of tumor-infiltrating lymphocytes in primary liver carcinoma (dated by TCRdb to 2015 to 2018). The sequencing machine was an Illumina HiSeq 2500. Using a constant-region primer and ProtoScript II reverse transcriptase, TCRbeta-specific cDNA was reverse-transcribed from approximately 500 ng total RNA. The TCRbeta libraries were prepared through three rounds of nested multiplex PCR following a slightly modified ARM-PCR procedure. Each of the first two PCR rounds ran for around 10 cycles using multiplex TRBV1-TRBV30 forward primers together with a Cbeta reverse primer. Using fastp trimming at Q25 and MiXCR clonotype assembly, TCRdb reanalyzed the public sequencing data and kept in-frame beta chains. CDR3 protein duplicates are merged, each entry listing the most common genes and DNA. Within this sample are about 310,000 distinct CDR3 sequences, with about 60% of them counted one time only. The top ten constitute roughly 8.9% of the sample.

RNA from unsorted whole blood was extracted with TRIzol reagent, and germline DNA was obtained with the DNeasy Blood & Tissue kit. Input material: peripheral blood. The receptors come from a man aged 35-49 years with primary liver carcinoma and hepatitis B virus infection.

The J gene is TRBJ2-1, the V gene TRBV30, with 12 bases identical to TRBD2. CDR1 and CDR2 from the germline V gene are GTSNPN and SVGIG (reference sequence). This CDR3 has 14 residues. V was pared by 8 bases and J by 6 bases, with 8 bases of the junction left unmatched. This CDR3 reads CAGKTSGSINEQFF. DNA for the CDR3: TGTGCCGGAAAGACTAGCGGGAGTATCAATGAGCAGTTCTTC.

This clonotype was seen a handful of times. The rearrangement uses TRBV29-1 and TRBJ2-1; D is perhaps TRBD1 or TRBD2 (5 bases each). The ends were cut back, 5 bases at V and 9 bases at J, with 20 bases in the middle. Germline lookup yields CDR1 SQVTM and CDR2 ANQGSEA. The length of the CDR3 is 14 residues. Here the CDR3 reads CSVLRTGVRGEQFF. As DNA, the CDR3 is TGCAGCGTTCTCCGGACTGGGGTGAGGGGTGAGCAGTTCTTC.

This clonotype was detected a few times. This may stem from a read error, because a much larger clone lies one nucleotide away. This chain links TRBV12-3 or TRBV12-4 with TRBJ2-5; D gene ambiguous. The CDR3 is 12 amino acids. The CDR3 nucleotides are TGTACCAGCAGCCGAAACGGGGAGACCCAGTACTTC. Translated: CTSSRNGETQYF.

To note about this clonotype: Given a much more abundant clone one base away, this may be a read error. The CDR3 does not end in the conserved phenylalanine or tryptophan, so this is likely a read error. Here the CDR3 reads CASSQRTLGELFL. The CDR3 DNA is TGTGCCAGCAGCCAAAGGACCCTCGGGGAGCTGTTTCTT. V usage is TRBV14 and J usage is TRBJ2-2, with D unresolved. Germline V CDR1 and CDR2: SGHDN, FVKESK. Trimming pared 2 bases from V and 7 bases from J, leaving 8 bases between. This CDR3 comprises 13 residues.

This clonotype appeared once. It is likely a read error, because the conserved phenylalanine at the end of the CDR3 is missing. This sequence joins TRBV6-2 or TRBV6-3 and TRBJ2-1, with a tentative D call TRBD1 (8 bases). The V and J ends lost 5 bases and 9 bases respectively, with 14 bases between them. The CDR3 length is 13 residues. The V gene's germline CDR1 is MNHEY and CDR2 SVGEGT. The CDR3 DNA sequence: TGTGCCAGCAGTAATTACAGGGGGGGTGAGCAGTTCCTC. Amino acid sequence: CASSNYRGGEQFL.

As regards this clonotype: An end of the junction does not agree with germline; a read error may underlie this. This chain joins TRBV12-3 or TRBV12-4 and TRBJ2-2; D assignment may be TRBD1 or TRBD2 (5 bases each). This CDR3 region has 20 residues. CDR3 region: CASNSPVNGGDRGNTGELFF. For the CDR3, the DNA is TGTGCCAGCAATTCACCCGTTAATGGGGGAGACCGAGGGAACACCGGGGAGCTGTTTTTC.

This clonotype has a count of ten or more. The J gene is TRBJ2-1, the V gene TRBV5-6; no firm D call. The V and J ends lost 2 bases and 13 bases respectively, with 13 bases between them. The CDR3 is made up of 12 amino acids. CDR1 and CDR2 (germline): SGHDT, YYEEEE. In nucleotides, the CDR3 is TGTGCCAGCAGCTTATATAGTCGGAACCAGTTCTTC. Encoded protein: CASSLYSRNQFF.

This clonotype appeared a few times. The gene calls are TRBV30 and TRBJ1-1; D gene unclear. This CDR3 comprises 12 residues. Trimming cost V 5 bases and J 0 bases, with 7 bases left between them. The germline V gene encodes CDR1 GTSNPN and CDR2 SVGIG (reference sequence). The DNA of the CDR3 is TGTGCCTGGGACGGAGTGAACACTGAAGCTTTCTTT. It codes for CAWDGVNTEAFF.

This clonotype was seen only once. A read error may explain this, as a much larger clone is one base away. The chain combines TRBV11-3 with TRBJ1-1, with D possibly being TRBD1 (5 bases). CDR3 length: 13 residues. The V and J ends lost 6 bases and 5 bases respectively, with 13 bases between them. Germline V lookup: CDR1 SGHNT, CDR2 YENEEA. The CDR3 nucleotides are TGTGCCAGCAGTCGGGGCATAACTACTGAAGCTTTCTTT. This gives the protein CASSRGITTEAFF.

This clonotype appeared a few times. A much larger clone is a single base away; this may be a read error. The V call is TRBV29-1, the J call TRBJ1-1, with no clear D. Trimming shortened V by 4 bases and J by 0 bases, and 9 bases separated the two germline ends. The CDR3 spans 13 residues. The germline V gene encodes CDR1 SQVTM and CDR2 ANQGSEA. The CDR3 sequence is CSVGEQLNTEAFF. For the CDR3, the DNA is TGCAGCGTTGGGGAACAATTGAACACTGAAGCTTTCTTT.

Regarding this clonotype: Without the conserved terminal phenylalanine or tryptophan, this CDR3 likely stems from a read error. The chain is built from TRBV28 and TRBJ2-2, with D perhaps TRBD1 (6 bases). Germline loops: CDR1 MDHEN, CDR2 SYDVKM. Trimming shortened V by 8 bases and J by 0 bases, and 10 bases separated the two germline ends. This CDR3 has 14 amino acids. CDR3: CASWDNANTGELFL. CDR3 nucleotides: TGTGCCAGCTGGGACAACGCGAACACCGGGGAGCTGTTTCTT.

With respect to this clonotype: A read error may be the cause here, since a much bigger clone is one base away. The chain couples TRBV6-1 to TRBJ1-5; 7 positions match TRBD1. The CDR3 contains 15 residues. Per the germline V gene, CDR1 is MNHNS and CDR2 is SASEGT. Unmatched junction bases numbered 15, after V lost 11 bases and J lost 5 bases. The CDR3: CAAADRLDSYQPQHF. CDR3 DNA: TGTGCCGCAGCGGACAGGCTAGACAGCTATCAGCCCCAGCATTTT.

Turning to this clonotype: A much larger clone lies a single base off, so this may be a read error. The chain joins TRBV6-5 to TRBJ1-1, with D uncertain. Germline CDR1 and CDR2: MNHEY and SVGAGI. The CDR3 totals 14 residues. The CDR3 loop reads CGSSYSGGRAEAFF. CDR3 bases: TGTGGCAGCAGTTACTCCGGAGGGAGGGCTGAAGCTTTCTTT.

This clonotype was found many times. The CDR3 DNA reads TGCAGCGTTGGTAGGGGTCAAGAGACCCAGTACTTC. It specifies CSVGRGQETQYF. The J gene is TRBJ2-5, the V gene TRBV29-1; tentatively, D is TRBD1 (5 bases). The CDR3 is 12 residues long. Germline CDR1 SQVTM, CDR2 ANQGSEA. Between the trimmed V and J ends, which lost 4 bases and 2 bases, there was a span of 8 bases.

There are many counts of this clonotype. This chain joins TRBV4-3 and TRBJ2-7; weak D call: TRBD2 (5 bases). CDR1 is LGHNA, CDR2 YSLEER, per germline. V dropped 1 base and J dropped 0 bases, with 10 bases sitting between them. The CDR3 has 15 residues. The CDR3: CASSQGSGGSYEQYF. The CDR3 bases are TGCGCCAGCAGCCAAGGGAGCGGAGGCTCCTACGAGCAGTACTTC.

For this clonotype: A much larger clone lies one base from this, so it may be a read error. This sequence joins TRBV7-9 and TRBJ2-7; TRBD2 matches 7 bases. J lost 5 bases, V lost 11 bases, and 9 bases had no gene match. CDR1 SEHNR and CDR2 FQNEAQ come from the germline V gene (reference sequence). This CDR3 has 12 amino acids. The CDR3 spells CAGTGEGNEQYF. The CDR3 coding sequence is TGTGCCGGTACGGGGGAGGGCAACGAGCAGTACTTC.

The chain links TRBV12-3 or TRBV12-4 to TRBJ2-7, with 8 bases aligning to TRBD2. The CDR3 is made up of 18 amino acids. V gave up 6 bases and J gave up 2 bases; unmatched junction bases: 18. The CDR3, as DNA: TGTGCCAGCAGGCCTCGATCCAGTGGAGTAGCGGGAACCTACGAGCAGTACTTC. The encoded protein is CASRPRSSGVAGTYEQYF.

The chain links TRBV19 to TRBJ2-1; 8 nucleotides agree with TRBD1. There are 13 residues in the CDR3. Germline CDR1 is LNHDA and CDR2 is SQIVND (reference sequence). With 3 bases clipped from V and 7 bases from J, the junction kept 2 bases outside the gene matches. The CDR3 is CASSINRGNEQFF. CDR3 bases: TGTGCCAGTAGTATTAACAGGGGGAATGAGCAGTTCTTC.

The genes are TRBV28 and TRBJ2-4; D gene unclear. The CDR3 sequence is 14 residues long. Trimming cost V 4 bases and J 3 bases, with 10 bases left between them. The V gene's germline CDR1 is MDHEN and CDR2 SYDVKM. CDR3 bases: TGTGCCAGCAGTTCTCAGGCTATCAAAAACATTCAGTACTTC. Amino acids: CASSSQAIKNIQYF.

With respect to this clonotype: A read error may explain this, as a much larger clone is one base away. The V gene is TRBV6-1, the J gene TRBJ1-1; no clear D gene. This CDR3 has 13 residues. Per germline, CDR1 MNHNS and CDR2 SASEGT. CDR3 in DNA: TGTGCCAACAGTACCGTCTTGAACACTGAAGCTTTCTTT. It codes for CANSTVLNTEAFF.